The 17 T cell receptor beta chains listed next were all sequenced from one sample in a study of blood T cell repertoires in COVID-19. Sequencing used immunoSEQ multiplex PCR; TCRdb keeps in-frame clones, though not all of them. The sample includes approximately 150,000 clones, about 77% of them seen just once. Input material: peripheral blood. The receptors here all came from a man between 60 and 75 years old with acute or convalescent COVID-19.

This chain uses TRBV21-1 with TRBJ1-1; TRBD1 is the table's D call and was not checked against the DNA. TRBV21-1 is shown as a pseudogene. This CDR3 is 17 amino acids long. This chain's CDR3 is CASSKGFTGATNTEAFF. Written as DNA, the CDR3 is TGTGCCAGCAGCAAAGGCTTCACTGGGGCGACGAACACTGAAGCTTTCTTT.

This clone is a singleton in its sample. The CDR3 reads CASSPGTTTDTQYF. The CDR3, as DNA: TGTGCCAGCAGTCCCGGGACTACCACAGATACGCAGTATTTT. The gene calls are TRBV5-4 and TRBJ2-3; 7 bases agree with TRBD2. This CDR3 has 14 residues. Germline CDR1 is SGHNT and CDR2 is YYREEE (reference sequence). J was trimmed by 2 bases and V by 5 bases; bases with no gene match: 5.

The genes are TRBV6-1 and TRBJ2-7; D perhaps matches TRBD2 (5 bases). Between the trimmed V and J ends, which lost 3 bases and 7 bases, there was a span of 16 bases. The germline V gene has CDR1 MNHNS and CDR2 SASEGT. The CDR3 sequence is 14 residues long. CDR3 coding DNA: TGTGCCAGCAGTGATTATTTGGTCCGCGGGGAGCAGTACTTC. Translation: CASSDYLVRGEQYF.

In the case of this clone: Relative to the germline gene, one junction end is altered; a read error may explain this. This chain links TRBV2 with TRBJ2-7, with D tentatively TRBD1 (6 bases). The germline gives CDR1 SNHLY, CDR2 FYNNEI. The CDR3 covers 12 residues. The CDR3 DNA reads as TGTGCCAGCAGGGAAGGACAGATCGAGCAGTACTTC. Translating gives CASREGQIEQYF.

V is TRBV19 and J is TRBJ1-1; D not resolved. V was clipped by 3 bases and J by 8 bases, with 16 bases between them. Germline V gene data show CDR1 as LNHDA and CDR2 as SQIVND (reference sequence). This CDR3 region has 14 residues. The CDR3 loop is CASSIGRRVGEAFF. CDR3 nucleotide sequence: TGTGCCAGTAGTATTGGGCGTCGTGTTGGCGAAGCTTTCTTT. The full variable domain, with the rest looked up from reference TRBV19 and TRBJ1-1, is DGGITQSPKYLFRKEGQNVTLSCEQNLNHDAMYWYRQDPGQGLRLIYYSQIVNDFQKGDIAEGYSVSREKKESFPLTVTSAQKNPTAFYLCASSIGRRVGEAFFGQGTRLTVV.

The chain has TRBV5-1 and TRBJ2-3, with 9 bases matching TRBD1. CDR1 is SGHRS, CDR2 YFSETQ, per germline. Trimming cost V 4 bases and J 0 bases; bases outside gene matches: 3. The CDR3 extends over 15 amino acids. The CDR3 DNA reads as TGCGCCAGCAGCGTGGGACAGGGAAGCACAGATACGCAGTATTTT. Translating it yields CASSVGQGSTDTQYF.

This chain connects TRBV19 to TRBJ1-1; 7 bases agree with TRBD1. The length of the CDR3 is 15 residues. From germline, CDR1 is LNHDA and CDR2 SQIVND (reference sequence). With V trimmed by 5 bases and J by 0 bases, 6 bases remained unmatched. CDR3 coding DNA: TGTGCCAGTAGTCCCTCCGGGACAGTGAACACTGAAGCTTTCTTT. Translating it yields CASSPSGTVNTEAFF.

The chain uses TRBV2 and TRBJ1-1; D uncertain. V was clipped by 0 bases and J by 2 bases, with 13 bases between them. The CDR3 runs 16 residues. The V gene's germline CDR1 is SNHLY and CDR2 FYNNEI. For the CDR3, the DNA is TGTGCCAGCAGTGAAGCAGGGAGGGCCGGAAACACTGAAGCTTTCTTT. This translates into CASSEAGRAGNTEAFF.

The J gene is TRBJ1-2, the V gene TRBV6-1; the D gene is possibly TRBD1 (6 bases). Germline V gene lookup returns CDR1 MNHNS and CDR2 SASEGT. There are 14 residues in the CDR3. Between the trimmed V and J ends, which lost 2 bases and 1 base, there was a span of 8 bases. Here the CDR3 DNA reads TGTGCCAGCAGTGAAACACAGGGTAACTATGGCTACACCTTC. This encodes CASSETQGNYGYTF.

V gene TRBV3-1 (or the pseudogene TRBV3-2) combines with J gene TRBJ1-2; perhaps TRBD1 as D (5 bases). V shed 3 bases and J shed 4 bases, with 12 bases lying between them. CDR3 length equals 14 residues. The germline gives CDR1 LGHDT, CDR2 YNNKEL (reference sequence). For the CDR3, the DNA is TGTGCCAGCAGCCATGTTCAGGGTAGCTATGGCTACACCTTC. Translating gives CASSHVQGSYGYTF.

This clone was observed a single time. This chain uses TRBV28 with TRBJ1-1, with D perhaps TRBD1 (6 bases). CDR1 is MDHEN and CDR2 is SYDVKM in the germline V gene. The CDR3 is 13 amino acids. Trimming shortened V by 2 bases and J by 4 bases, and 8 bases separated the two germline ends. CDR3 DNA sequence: TGTGCCAGCAGTTTAACAGGGACCACTGAAGCTTTCTTT. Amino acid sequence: CASSLTGTTEAFF.

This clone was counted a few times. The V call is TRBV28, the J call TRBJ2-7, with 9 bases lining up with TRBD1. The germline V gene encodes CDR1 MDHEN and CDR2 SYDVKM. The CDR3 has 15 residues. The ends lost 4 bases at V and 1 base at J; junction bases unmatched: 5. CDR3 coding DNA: TGTGCCAGCAGTTCCTCCGGGACAGGGTCCTACGAGCAGTACTTC. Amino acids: CASSSSGTGSYEQYF.

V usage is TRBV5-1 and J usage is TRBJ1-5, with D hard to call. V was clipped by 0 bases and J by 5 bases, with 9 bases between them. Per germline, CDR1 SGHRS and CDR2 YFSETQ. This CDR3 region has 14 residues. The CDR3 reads CASSLGGSDQPQHF. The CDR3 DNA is TGCGCCAGCAGCTTGGGAGGGTCTGATCAGCCCCAGCATTTT.

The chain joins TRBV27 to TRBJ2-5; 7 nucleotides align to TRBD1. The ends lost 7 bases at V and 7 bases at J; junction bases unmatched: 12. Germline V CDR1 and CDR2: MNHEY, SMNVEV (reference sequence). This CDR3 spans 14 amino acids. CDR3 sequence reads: CASTSTGRRGTQYF. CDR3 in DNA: TGTGCCAGCACCTCGACAGGGAGAAGGGGGACCCAGTACTTC.

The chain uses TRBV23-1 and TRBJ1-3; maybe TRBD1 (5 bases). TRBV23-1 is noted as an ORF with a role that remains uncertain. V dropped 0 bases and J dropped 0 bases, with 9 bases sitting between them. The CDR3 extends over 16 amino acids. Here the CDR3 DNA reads TGCGCCAGCAGTCAATCATGGGGCTACTCTGGAAACACCATATATTTT. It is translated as CASSQSWGYSGNTIYF.

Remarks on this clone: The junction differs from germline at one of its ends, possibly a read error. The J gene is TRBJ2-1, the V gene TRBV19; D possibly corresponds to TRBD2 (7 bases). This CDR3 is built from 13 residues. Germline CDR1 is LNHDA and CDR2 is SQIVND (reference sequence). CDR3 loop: CASSIDGGGSSIF. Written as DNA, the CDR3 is TGTGCCAGTAGTATAGATGGGGGCGGGAGTAGCATCTTC.

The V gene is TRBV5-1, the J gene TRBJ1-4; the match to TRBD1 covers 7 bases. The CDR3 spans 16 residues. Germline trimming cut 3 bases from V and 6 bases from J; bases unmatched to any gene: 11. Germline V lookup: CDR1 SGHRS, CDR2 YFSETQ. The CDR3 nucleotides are TGCGCCAGCAGCTCGACAGGGATGTACGGAGATGAAAAACTGTTTTTT. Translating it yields CASSSTGMYGDEKLFF.